The 22 T cell receptor beta chains below come from one sample, sequenced in a study of blood T cell repertoires in COVID-19. Assay used: immunoSEQ multiplex PCR; TCRdb lists only in-frame clones, some missing. The data contain roughly 140,000 clones, 85% to 90% of them singletons. The sample consisted of peripheral blood. These receptors were collected from a woman between 35 and 50 years old with acute or convalescent COVID-19.

Here the CDR3 reads CASSQDNGRETQYF. The CDR3 DNA reads TGTGCCAGCAGCCAAGATAACGGGAGAGAGACCCAGTACTTC. The V and J genes are TRBV3-1 (or the pseudogene TRBV3-2) and TRBJ2-5, with a possible D match to TRBD2 (6 bases). The V gene's germline CDR1 is LGHDT and CDR2 YNNKEL (reference sequence). V lost 0 bases and J 4 bases, leaving 9 bases between the germline ends. The CDR3 length is 14 residues.

V usage is TRBV18 and J usage is TRBJ1-1, with D perhaps TRBD1 (6 bases). CDR1 and CDR2 from the germline V gene are KGHSH and LQKENI. The CDR3 has 15 amino acids. V lost 3 bases and J lost 2, with 13 bases in between. The CDR3 loop is CASSPIGTSNTEAFF. CDR3 coding DNA: TGTGCCAGCTCACCCATTGGGACATCAAACACTGAAGCTTTCTTT.

The chain links TRBV28 to TRBJ1-1; no firm D call. The germline V gene encodes CDR1 MDHEN and CDR2 SYDVKM. CDR3 length: 16 residues. The V end lost 1 base, the J end lost 6 bases, and 18 bases lay between the germline ends. This CDR3 is CASSLFRQDWGPEAFF. The CDR3 bases are TGTGCCAGCAGTTTATTCCGCCAGGACTGGGGTCCTGAAGCTTTCTTT.

This chain joins TRBV19 and TRBJ1-6; 8 bases fit TRBD1. CDR3 size: 16 residues. V lost 7 bases to trimming and J lost 1 base; unmatched junction nucleotides: 6. Per the germline V gene, CDR1 is LNHDA and CDR2 is SQIVND (reference sequence). The CDR3 DNA reads TGTGCCAGTACCCAACAGGGGGGTTCCTATAATTCACCCCTCCACTTT. Protein sequence: CASTQQGGSYNSPLHF.

The chain links TRBV3-1 (or the pseudogene TRBV3-2) to TRBJ2-3, with D perhaps matching TRBD1 (5 bases). CDR3 size: 15 residues. Germline assignment: CDR1 LGHDT and CDR2 YNNKEL (reference sequence). V lost 10 bases and J lost 6, with 23 bases in between. The CDR3 DNA sequence: TGTGCCACCCTCCCCAGGGTAACCCAAACTGATACGCAGTATTTT. Translation: CATLPRVTQTDTQYF.

The chain carries TRBV7-9 and TRBJ2-7, with TRBD1 matching over 9 bases. The CDR3 loop spans 16 amino acids. Germline CDR1 SEHNR, CDR2 FQNEAQ (reference sequence). The V and J ends lost 3 bases and 4 bases, in that order; junction bases with no gene match: 10. The CDR3 DNA reads TGTGCCAGCAGCTTCCAGCCGACAGGGGGGACTTACGAGCAGTACTTC. It encodes CASSFQPTGGTYEQYF.

The chain has TRBV5-1 and TRBJ2-3, with 9 bases identical to TRBD2. Germline V gene sequence: CDR1 SGHRS, CDR2 YFSETQ. V was clipped by 4 bases and J by 1 base; unmatched bases: 7. The CDR3 has 16 residues. CDR3 in amino acids: CASSGRAGGGTDTQYF. CDR3 DNA: TGCGCCAGCAGCGGGAGAGCGGGAGGCGGCACAGATACGCAGTATTTT. Drawing the rest from reference TRBV5-1 and TRBJ2-3, the complete variable domain is KAGVTQTPRYLIKTRGQQVTLSCSPISGHRSVSWYQQTPGQGLQFLFEYFSETQRNKGNFPGRFSGRQFSNSRSEMNVSTLELGDSALYLCASSGRAGGGTDTQYFGPGTRLTVL.

V and J are TRBV30 and TRBJ1-6; 8 nucleotides agree with TRBD1. J was trimmed by 6 bases and V by 2 bases; bases with no gene match: 3. CDR1 and CDR2 from the germline V gene are GTSNPN and SVGIG (reference sequence). This CDR3 is 14 amino acids long. The CDR3 coding sequence is TGTGCCTGGAGTATCGACAGGGGTAATTCACCCCTCCACTTT. Its protein is CAWSIDRGNSPLHF.

This chain joins TRBV5-1 and TRBJ2-7; 13 bases line up with TRBD2. This CDR3 is built from 13 residues. Unmatched junction bases numbered 7, after V lost 7 bases and J lost 9 bases. The germline V gene has CDR1 SGHRS and CDR2 YFSETQ. CDR3 DNA sequence: TGCGCCAGCTTCGGACTAGCGGGGGAAACGCAGTACTTC. The encoded protein is CASFGLAGETQYF. Filled out from reference TRBV5-1 and TRBJ2-7, the complete variable domain reads KAGVTQTPRYLIKTRGQQVTLSCSPISGHRSVSWYQQTPGQGLQFLFEYFSETQRNKGNFPGRFSGRQFSNSRSEMNVSTLELGDSALYLCASFGLAGETQYFGPGTRLTVT.

The chain has TRBV30 and TRBJ2-1, with D perhaps matching TRBD1 (6 bases). The ends were cut back, 3 bases at V and 4 bases at J, with 16 bases in the middle. This CDR3 has 15 residues. From germline, CDR1 is GTSNPN and CDR2 SVGIG (reference sequence). DNA for the CDR3: TGTGCCTGGAGCGAGGACAGTCTTCCTTACAATGAGCAGTTCTTC. Protein: CAWSEDSLPYNEQFF. The full variable domain, rest sourced from reference TRBV30 and TRBJ2-1, is SQTIHQWPATLVQPVGSPLSLECTVEGTSNPNLYWYRQAAGRGLQLLFYSVGIGQISSEVPQNLSASRPQDRQFILSSKKLLLSDSGFYLCAWSEDSLPYNEQFFGPGTRLTVL.

This clone showed up just once. The chain carries TRBV19 and TRBJ1-5; unclear D gene. The CDR3 length is 16 residues. The germline V gene encodes CDR1 LNHDA and CDR2 SQIVND (reference sequence). Trimming left V 3 bases short and J 5 bases short, with 17 bases between. The DNA for the CDR3 is TGTGCCAGTAGTATCAATAGTCTTAACCGGGATCAGCCCCAGCATTTT. This sequence encodes CASSINSLNRDQPQHF.

The chain recombines TRBV7-9 with TRBJ2-3; 9 bases fit TRBD1. The V gene end was trimmed by 1 base and the J gene end by 2 bases; junction bases not matched to a gene: 4. The CDR3 runs 16 residues. Per germline, CDR1 SEHNR and CDR2 FQNEAQ (reference sequence). CDR3 coding DNA: TGTGCCAGCAGCTTAGGAGACAGGGGGTTCACAGATACGCAGTATTTT. Translated, it gives CASSLGDRGFTDTQYF.

The genes are TRBV18 and TRBJ2-1; 13 bases are a match to TRBD2. Germline V gene lookup returns CDR1 KGHSH and CDR2 LQKENI. V shed 3 bases and J 5 bases; nucleotides not matched to a gene: 7. This CDR3 has 17 residues. CDR3 residues: CASSPPTSGRGDNEQFF. CDR3 coding DNA: TGTGCCAGCTCACCCCCCACTAGCGGGAGGGGGGACAATGAGCAGTTCTTC.

This chain joins TRBV4-2 and TRBJ2-1, with 14 bases that match TRBD2. The V and J ends lost 4 bases and 9 bases, in that order; junction bases with no gene match: 11. Germline V gene sequence: CDR1 LGHNA, CDR2 YNFKEQ. This CDR3 is built from 17 residues. CDR3 sequence (DNA): TGTGCCAGCAGCCCACTCACGGGACTAGCGGGGGTGAGTGAGCAGTTCTTC. Its translation: CASSPLTGLAGVSEQFF.

This chain connects TRBV7-3 to TRBJ1-1; tentative D call: TRBD1 (5 bases). V was cut by 5 bases and J by 6 bases, with 16 bases left in between. The CDR3 consists of 14 residues. Germline CDR1 reads SGHTA; CDR2 reads FQGTGA. The CDR3 DNA reads TGTGCCAGCAGCCCGACAAGGGGTGCGGCTGAAGCTTTCTTT. Translated: CASSPTRGAAEAFF.

The gene calls are TRBV12-5 and TRBJ1-1; no clear D. This CDR3 comprises 13 residues. Germline V gives CDR1 LGHNT, CDR2 FRNRAP. The V and J ends lost 1 base and 1 base respectively, with 4 bases between them. CDR3 protein: CASGLGGNTEAFF. CDR3 nucleotides: TGTGCTAGTGGTTTGGGAGGGAACACTGAAGCTTTCTTT. Based on the CDR3 plus reference TRBV12-5 and TRBJ1-1, the full variable domain is DARVTQTPRHKVTEMGQEVTMRCQPILGHNTVFWYRQTMMQGLELLAYFRNRAPLDDSGMPKDRFSAEMPDATLATLKIQPSEPRDSAVYFCASGLGGNTEAFFGQGTRLTVV.

The chain couples TRBV11-2 to TRBJ2-2; TRBD2 aligns across 11 bases. The CDR3 length is 15 residues. Unmatched junction bases numbered 9, after V lost 6 bases and J lost 9 bases. The germline V gene encodes CDR1 SGHAT and CDR2 FQNNGV. Here the CDR3 reads CASRRLAGRPRELFF. As DNA, the CDR3 is TGTGCCAGCAGAAGACTAGCGGGACGCCCCCGGGAGCTGTTTTTT.

This chain links TRBV4-2 with TRBJ2-2, with 14 bases lining up with TRBD2. CDR1 and CDR2 from the germline V gene are LGHNA and YNFKEQ. Germline trimming cut 1 base from V and 6 bases from J; bases unmatched to any gene: 1. CDR3 length equals 16 residues. The CDR3 region has the DNA TGTGCCAGCAGCCAAGGACTAGCGGGGGGGCCCGGGGAGCTGTTTTTT. It encodes CASSQGLAGGPGELFF.

The chain uses TRBV12-5 and TRBJ2-3; 8 bases align to TRBD1. Germline assignment: CDR1 LGHNT and CDR2 FRNRAP. V was pared by 2 bases and J by 1 base, with 2 bases of the junction left unmatched. This CDR3 has 15 amino acids. The CDR3 DNA follows: TGTGCTAGTGGTTTGATGGACAGGGGCACAGATACGCAGTATTTT. It is translated as CASGLMDRGTDTQYF.

V and J are TRBV7-2 and TRBJ2-5; 11 nucleotides align to TRBD1. The germline gives CDR1 SGHTA, CDR2 FQGNSA. The CDR3 length is 17 residues. V was pared by 2 bases and J by 5 bases, with 10 bases of the junction left unmatched. This CDR3 reads CASSLSGSGTGGETQYF. The CDR3, as DNA: TGTGCCAGCAGCTTAAGCGGTTCGGGGACAGGGGGGGAGACCCAGTACTTC.

This clone has just a few counts. This rearrangement joins TRBV4-1 to TRBJ1-5, with 7 positions matching TRBD1. The CDR3 consists of 14 residues. J gave up 7 bases and V 5 bases, and 8 bases lay outside the gene matches. Germline V lookup: CDR1 MGHRA, CDR2 YSYEKL. The CDR3 DNA follows: TGCGCCAGCAGCGAACAGGGGCAAGGACAGCCCCAGCATTTT. This translates into CASSEQGQGQPQHF.

The chain recombines TRBV6-2 or TRBV6-3 with TRBJ2-2, with 9 nucleotides matching TRBD1. This CDR3 spans 16 amino acids. Germline loops: CDR1 MNHEY, CDR2 SVGEGT. The trim removed 0 bases at V and 1 base at J, leaving 0 bases unmatched. This chain's CDR3 is CASSYSGQGNTGELFF. The CDR3 DNA is TGTGCCAGCAGTTACTCGGGACAGGGGAACACCGGGGAGCTGTTTTTT.